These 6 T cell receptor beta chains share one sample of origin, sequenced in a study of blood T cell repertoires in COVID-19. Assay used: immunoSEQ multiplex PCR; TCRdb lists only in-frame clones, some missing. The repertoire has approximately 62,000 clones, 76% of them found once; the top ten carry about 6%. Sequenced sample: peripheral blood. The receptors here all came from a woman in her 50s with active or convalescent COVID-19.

CDR3 bases: TGCGCCAGCAGCCAAGGGGTCGCGGTTCGCGACAGGGTGGTTTGGGATACGCAGTATTTT. Encoded protein: CASSQGVAVRDRVVWDTQYF. The J gene is TRBJ2-3, the V gene TRBV4-1; TRBD1 aligns across 7 bases. Unmatched junction bases numbered 22, after V lost 1 base and J lost 6 bases. Germline assignment: CDR1 MGHRA and CDR2 YSYEKL. The CDR3 is made up of 20 amino acids.

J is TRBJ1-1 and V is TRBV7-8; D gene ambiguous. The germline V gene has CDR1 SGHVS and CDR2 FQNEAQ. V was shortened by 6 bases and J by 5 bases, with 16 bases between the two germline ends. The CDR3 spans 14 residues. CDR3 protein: CASSPRNLKTEAFF. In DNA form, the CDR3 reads TGTGCCAGCAGTCCCAGGAATTTAAAGACTGAAGCTTTCTTT.

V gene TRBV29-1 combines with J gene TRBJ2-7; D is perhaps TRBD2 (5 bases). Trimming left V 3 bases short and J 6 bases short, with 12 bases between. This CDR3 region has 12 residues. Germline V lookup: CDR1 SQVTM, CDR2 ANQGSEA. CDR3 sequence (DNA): TGCAGCGTTGATCGGGGTCGGGGCGAGCAGTACTTC. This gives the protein CSVDRGRGEQYF.

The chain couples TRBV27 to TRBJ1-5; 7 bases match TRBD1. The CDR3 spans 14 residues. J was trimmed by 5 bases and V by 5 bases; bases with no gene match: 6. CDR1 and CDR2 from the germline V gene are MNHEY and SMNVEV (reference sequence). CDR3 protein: CASSLQGRHQPQHF. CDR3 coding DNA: TGTGCCAGCAGTCTACAGGGGCGGCATCAGCCCCAGCATTTT.

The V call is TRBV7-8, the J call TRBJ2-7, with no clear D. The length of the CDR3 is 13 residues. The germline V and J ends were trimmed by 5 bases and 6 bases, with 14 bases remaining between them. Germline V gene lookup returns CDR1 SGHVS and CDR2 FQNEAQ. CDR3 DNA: TGTGCCAGCAGCCGATTCCAGTCGGGCGAGCAGTACTTC. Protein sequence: CASSRFQSGEQYF.

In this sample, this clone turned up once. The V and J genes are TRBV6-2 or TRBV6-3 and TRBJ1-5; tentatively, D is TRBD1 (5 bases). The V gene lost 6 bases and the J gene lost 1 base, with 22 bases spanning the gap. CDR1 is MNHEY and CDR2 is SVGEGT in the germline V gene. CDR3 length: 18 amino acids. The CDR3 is CASSPVRGGSGSNQPQHF. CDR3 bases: TGTGCCAGCAGCCCCGTCCGGGGGGGGTCCGGGAGCAATCAGCCCCAGCATTTT.